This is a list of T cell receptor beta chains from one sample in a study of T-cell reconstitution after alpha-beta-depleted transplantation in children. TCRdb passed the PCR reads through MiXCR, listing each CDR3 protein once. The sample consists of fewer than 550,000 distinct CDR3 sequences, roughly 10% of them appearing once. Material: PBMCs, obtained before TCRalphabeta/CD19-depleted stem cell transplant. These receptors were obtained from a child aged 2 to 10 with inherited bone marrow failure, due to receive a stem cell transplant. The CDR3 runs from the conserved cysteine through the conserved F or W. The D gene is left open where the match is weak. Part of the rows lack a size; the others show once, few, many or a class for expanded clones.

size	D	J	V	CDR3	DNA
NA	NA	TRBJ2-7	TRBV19	CASIRGPYYEQYF	TGTGCCAGTATACGAGGACCATACTACGAGCAGTACTTC
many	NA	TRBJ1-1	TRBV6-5	CASSYSMANVGTEAFF	TGTGCCAGCAGTTACTCGATGGCGAACGTCGGCACTGAAGCTTTCTTT
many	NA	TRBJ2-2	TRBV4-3	CASRPTGPTGELFF	TGCGCCAGCCGCCCGACCGGGCCCACCGGGGAGCTGTTTTTT
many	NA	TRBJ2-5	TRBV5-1	CASRWAQETQYF	TGCGCCAGCCGGTGGGCCCAAGAGACCCAGTACTTC
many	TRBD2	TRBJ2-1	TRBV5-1	CASSFDRASGRVNNEQFF	TGCGCCAGCAGCTTCGATAGGGCTAGCGGGAGGGTCAACAATGAGCAGTTCTTC
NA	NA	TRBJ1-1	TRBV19	CASSIQGRTEAFF	TGTGCCAGTAGTATACAGGGGCGGACTGAAGCTTTCTTT
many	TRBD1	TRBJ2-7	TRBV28	CASYDRGTYEQYF	TGTGCCAGCTACGACAGGGGAACCTACGAGCAGTACTTC
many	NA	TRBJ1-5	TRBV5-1	CASSLVDSRNQPQHF	TGCGCCAGCAGCTTGGTGGACTCACGCAATCAGCCCCAGCATTTT
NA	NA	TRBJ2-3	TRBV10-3	CAISGIARVSTDTQYF	TGTGCCATCAGTGGAATAGCGCGCGTTAGCACAGATACGCAGTATTTT
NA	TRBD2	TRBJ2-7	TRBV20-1	CSALSGSGYEQYF	TGCAGTGCTTTGAGCGGGAGCGGCTACGAGCAGTACTTC
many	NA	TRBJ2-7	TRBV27	CASSLTPRSYEQYF	TGTGCCAGCAGTTTAACTCCCCGCTCCTACGAGCAGTACTTC
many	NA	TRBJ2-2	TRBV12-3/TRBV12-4	CASSMSGEPGELFF	TGTGCCAGCAGTATGTCGGGAGAGCCCGGGGAGCTGTTTTTT
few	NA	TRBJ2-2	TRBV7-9	CASSPRGGPGELFF	TGTGCCAGCAGCCCGCGAGGGGGGCCCGGGGAGCTGTTTTTT
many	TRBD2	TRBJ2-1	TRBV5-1	CASSSHSGRGYNEQFF	TGCGCCAGCAGCTCCCATAGCGGGAGGGGCTACAATGAGCAGTTCTTC
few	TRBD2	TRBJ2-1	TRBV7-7	CASSPSGTSGRYAYNEQFF	TGTGCTAGCAGCCCTTCCGGGACTAGCGGGAGATACGCCTACAATGAGCAGTTCTTC
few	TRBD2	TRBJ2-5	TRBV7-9	CASSLAVGSGPQETQYF	TGTGCCAGCAGCTTAGCGGTCGGTAGCGGGCCGCAAGAGACCCAGTACTTC
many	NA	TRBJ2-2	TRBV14	CASSHLGVELFF	TGTGCCAGCAGCCATCTGGGGGTGGAGCTGTTTTTT
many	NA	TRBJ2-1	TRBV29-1	CSVEDVYHEQFF	TGCAGCGTTGAAGATGTATATCATGAGCAGTTCTTC
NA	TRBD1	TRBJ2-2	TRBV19	CASRGTAVVNTGELFF	TGTGCCAGTAGGGGGACAGCAGTCGTGAACACCGGGGAGCTGTTTTTT
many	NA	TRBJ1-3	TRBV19	CASTPRGGSSGNTIYF	TGTGCCAGTACCCCCCGTGGGGGCTCCTCTGGAAACACCATATATTTT
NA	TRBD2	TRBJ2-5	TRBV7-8	CASSFLTSGRAKETQYF	TGTGCCAGCAGCTTCTTGACTAGCGGGAGGGCCAAGGAGACCCAGTACTTC
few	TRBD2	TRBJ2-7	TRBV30	CAWSVSMLGLAGGHPNEQYF	TGTGCCTGGAGTGTATCAATGTTGGGACTAGCGGGAGGGCACCCCAACGAGCAGTACTTC
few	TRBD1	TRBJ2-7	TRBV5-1	CASSSRDRESEQYF	TGCGCCAGCAGCTCCCGGGACAGGGAATCCGAGCAGTACTTC
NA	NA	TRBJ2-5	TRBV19	CASSPHAVETQYF	TGTGCCAGTAGTCCCCACGCGGTTGAGACCCAGTACTTC
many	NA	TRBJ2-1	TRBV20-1	CSAPSGPDYNEQFF	TGCAGTGCTCCGAGCGGGCCGGATTACAATGAGCAGTTCTTC
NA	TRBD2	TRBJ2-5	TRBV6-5	CASSYMTSAQETQYF	TGTGCCAGCAGTTACATGACTAGCGCCCAAGAGACCCAGTACTTC
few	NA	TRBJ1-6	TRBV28	CASSLWMSYNSPLHF	TGTGCCAGCAGTTTATGGATGTCCTATAATTCACCCCTCCACTTT
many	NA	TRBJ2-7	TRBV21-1	CAMGVKDEQYF	TGTGCCATGGGGGTTAAGGACGAGCAGTACTTC
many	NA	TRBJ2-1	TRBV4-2	CASSQDRRGQSSYNEQFF	TGTGCCAGCAGCCAAGATCGGAGAGGCCAGAGCTCCTACAATGAGCAGTTCTTC
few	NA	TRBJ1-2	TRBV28	CASSLGTPLTNYGYTF	TGTGCCAGCAGTTTGGGCACCCCTCTTACTAACTATGGCTACACCTTC
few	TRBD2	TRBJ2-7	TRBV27	CASSLRRDYYEQYF	TGTGCCAGCAGTTTACGGCGGGACTACTACGAGCAGTACTTC
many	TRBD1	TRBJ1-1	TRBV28	CASSPRDRARLQLSNTEAFF	TGTGCCAGCAGCCCCCGGGACAGGGCTAGGTTACAGCTGTCAAACACTGAAGCTTTCTTT
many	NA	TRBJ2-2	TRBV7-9	CASSLSYPFGGNTGELFF	TGTGCCAGCAGCTTATCGTATCCATTCGGCGGCAACACCGGGGAGCTGTTTTTT
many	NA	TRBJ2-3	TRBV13	CASSIGSDTQYF	TGTGCCAGCAGCATTGGATCGGATACGCAGTATTTT
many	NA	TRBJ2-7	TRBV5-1	CASSVRDGGREQYF	TGCGCCAGCAGCGTCCGGGACGGTGGCCGCGAGCAGTACTTC
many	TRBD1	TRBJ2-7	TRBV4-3	CASSQTAGGSYEQYF	TGCGCCAGCAGCCAAACGGCAGGGGGCTCCTACGAGCAGTACTTC
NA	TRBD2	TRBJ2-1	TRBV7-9	CASSPKTSTHNEQFF	TGTGCCAGCAGCCCAAAGACTAGCACCCACAATGAGCAGTTCTTC
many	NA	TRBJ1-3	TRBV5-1	CASSLKSSGNTIYF	TGCGCCAGCAGCTTGAAAAGCTCTGGAAACACCATATATTTT
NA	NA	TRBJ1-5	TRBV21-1	CASSPKGYQPQHF	TGTGCCAGCAGCCCTAAGGGATATCAGCCCCAGCATTTT
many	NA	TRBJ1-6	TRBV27	CASSLLLGHNSPLHF	TGTGCCAGCAGTTTATTATTGGGCCACAATTCACCCCTCCACTTT
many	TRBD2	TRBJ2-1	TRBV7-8	CASSLGPGLAGGRNEQFF	TGTGCCAGCAGCTTAGGACCGGGACTAGCGGGAGGGAGGAATGAGCAGTTCTTC
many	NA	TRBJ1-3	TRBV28	CASSLFSGAGNTIYF	TGTGCCAGCAGTTTATTTTCAGGGGCTGGAAACACCATATATTTT
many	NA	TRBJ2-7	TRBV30	CAWAGDRRLQQYF	TGTGCCTGGGCGGGGGACAGGCGTCTCCAGCAGTACTTC